The entry that follows covers one TCR beta chain sequence. Germline values: CDR1 SGHRS, CDR2 YFSETQ. The CDR3 loop spans 16 amino acids. V was clipped by 4 bases and J by 5 bases; unmatched bases: 13. The data originate from a study of technical replicates of blood from several donors. Data came from immunoSEQ multiplex PCR; TCRdb stores just in-frame clones and leaves some out. Seen here are 55,000 to 75,000 clones, over 85% observed once, and the top ten hold 3%. The V gene is TRBV5-1, the J gene TRBJ1-1; 8 bases align to TRBD1. The sequenced sample consisted of PBMCs. The sequence was obtained from a human donor in good health. Some clones in this sample may be carry-over from other donors' samples. As DNA, the CDR3 is TGCGCCAGCAGCATGGAGGGACAGGCGCGTGGGACTGAAGCTTTCTTT. It yields the protein CASSMEGQARGTEAFF.